Described below is a single T cell receptor (beta chain) sequence and its context. Per the original data handling: Reference gene primer amplification gave nucleated cell count estimates. This table comes from immunoSEQ multiplex PCR, and its TCRdb copy is limited to in-frame clones, with some not included. The V and J calls and the clone size are those of that table, but D and trimming were determined from the DNA. The sample holds some 310,000 clones, roughly 90% seen once. This sample is drawn from a study of blood T cell repertoires in COVID-19. Overall study: Donors in the United States, Italy and Spain gave samples during acute or convalescent COVID-19.

This CDR3 has 15 amino acids. Per germline, CDR1 SGHRS and CDR2 YFSETQ. V dropped 10 bases and J dropped 4; count of bases not matched to a gene: 15. The J gene is TRBJ2-7, the V gene TRBV5-1, with 9 positions matching TRBD2. The origin of this receptor is a woman aged 30 to 39 who had recovered from COVID-19. The specimen was PBMCs or T cells enriched from blood (not recorded which). This chain's CDR3 is CAFRSGRNSIYEQYF. The CDR3 DNA reads as TGCGCCTTCCGCAGCGGGAGGAATAGTATTTACGAGCAGTACTTC.